This record covers a single TCR beta chain. Its specificity is unknown. The CDR3 covers 12 residues. V shed 10 bases, J shed 5 bases, and the junction held 3 bases outside the gene matches. CDR1 and CDR2 (germline): MNHEY, SMNVEV (reference sequence). The data belong to a study of blood T cells in healthy people across ages. It was with a sample-barcoded 5' primer and a J-beta primer mix that a second PCR of roughly 6 to 12 cycles was run. A single record per CDR3 protein comes from TCRdb applying MiXCR to the 5' RACE reads. The sample has fewer than 2,000,000 distinct CDR3 sequences, about 35% seen once. Study-level results: Both naive CD4+ cell counts and diversity were greater in long-lived donors than in aged donors. CMV infection status of these donors was not known. TCR beta diversity tracked closely with naive T cell percentage.

The sample taken for sequencing was blood. This TCR came from a woman under 40 in good health. The genes are TRBV27 and TRBJ2-2; 8 bases are a match to TRBD1. CDR3 amino acids: CATRTGTGELFF. Written as DNA, the CDR3 is TGTGCCACGCGGACAGGGACCGGGGAGCTGTTTTTT.